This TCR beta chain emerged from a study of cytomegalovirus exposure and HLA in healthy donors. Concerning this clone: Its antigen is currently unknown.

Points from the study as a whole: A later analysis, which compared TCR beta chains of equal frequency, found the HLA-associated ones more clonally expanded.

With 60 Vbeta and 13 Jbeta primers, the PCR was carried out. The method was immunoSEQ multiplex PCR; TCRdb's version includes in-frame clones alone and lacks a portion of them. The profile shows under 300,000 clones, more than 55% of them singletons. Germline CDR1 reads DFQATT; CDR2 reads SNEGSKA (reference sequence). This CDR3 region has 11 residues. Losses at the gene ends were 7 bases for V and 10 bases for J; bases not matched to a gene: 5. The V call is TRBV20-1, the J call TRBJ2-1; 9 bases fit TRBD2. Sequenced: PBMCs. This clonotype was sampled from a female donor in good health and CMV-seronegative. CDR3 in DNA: TGCAGTGGTGATCTAGCGGGGGAGCAGTTCTTC. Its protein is CSGDLAGEQFF.